This TCR beta chain stems from a study of metastatic and nonmetastatic thyroid tumors. About the research overall: Repertoires from blood and tumor or nodule tissue of malignant and benign thyroid patients were compared.

Study-level points and caveats: Reportedly, malignant thyroid tumors had significantly higher TCR beta diversity than benign nodules, in blood and tumor.

Germline V gene lookup returns CDR1 LNHDA and CDR2 SQIVND (reference sequence). V shed 5 bases and J shed 0 bases, with 15 bases lying between them. The CDR3 runs 16 residues. Original processing notes: It was from CDR3 differences across clinicopathological groups that a distant-metastasis classifier for papillary thyroid cancer was built. TCRdb re-called the PCR reads through MiXCR. These V and J calls derive from TCRdb rather than the authors' analysis. The top ten hold about 20% of the sample, which has roughly 64,000 clones, 4% to 4.5% seen once. All patients were treatment-naive before thyroid surgery. On this clone itself: Its antigen remains unidentified.

The V and J genes are TRBV19 and TRBJ2-3; D might be TRBD1 (5 bases). The clonotype originates from a female donor with papillary thyroid cancer or a benign thyroid nodule (not recorded which). Some clones in this sample may be carry-over from other donors' samples. The material sequenced was blood. The CDR3 region is CASSGVGHPSTDTQYF. The CDR3, as DNA: TGTGCCAGTAGTGGAGTCGGACACCCCAGCACAGATACGCAGTATTTT.